Listed below are T cell receptor beta chains from one sample, sequenced in a study of blood T cells in healthy people across ages. In TCRdb, the 5' RACE reads were re-called with MiXCR into one record per CDR3 protein. The data hold approximately 900,000 distinct CDR3 sequences, with around 48% observed a single time. The sample comprised blood. All receptors derive from a man younger than 40 in good health. Each CDR3 is given with its conserved first and last residue. Each record gives: V gene, J gene, D gene, clone size, CDR3 protein, CDR3 DNA. The D gene is left open where the match is weak. The size entry is marked missing in some rows and otherwise reads once, few, many or a size class.

V: TRBV19
J: TRBJ2-3
D: -
size: -
CDR3: CASSNSFADTQYF
DNA: TGTGCCAGTAGCAACTCCTTCGCAGATACGCAGTATTTT

V: TRBV12-3/TRBV12-4
J: TRBJ1-5
D: TRBD1
size: -
CDR3: CASSGDRGRLQPQHF
DNA: TGTGCCAGCAGTGGGGACAGGGGGCGTTTGCAGCCCCAGCATTTT

V: TRBV5-1
J: TRBJ2-5
D: TRBD2
size: few
CDR3: CASSQTSGSQETQYF
DNA: TGCGCCAGCAGCCAGACTAGCGGGTCACAAGAGACCCAGTACTTC

V: TRBV6-4
J: TRBJ1-1
D: -
size: -
CDR3: CTSSDSGRAEAFF
DNA: TGTACCAGCAGTGACTCAGGGCGCGCTGAAGCTTTCTTT

V: TRBV7-9
J: TRBJ2-7
D: TRBD1
size: few
CDR3: CASSFPGQGTPYEQYF
DNA: TGTGCCAGCAGCTTCCCCGGACAGGGAACTCCCTACGAGCAGTACTTC

V: TRBV30
J: TRBJ2-7
D: -
size: -
CDR3: CAWSDPYEQYF
DNA: TGTGCCTGGAGTGACCCCTACGAGCAGTACTTC

V: TRBV27
J: TRBJ2-7
D: -
size: -
CDR3: CASSKVFTYEQYF
DNA: TGTGCCAGCAGTAAGGTTTTTACCTACGAGCAGTACTTC

V: TRBV11-2
J: TRBJ2-5
D: -
size: few
CDR3: CASSWYGKPGETQYF
DNA: TGTGCCAGCAGCTGGTACGGAAAGCCTGGGGAGACCCAGTACTTC

V: TRBV28
J: TRBJ2-5
D: TRBD1
size: few
CDR3: CASIEQGAKETQYF
DNA: TGTGCCAGTATAGAACAGGGGGCAAAAGAGACCCAGTACTTC

V: TRBV21-1
J: TRBJ1-4
D: -
size: -
CDR3: CASSKDGPLVIGEKLFF
DNA: TGTGCCAGCAGCAAAGACGGACCGCTGGTGATTGGCGAAAAACTGTTTTTT

V: TRBV9
J: TRBJ1-2
D: TRBD1
size: few
CDR3: CASSGGQLLYGYTF
DNA: TGTGCCAGCAGCGGGGGACAGCTCCTCTATGGCTACACCTTC